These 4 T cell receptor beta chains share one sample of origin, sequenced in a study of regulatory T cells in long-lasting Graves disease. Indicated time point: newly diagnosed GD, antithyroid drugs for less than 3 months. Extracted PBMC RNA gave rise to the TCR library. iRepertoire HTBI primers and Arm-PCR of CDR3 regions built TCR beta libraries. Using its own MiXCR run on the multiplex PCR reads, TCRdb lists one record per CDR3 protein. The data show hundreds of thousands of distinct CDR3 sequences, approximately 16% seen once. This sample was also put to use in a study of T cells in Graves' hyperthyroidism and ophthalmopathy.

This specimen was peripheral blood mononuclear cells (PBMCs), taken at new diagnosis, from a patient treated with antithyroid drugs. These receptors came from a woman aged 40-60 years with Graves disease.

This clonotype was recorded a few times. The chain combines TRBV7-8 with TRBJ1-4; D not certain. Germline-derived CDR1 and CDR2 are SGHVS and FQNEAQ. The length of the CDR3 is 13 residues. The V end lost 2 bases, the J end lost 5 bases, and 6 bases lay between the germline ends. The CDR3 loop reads CASSLNANEKLFF. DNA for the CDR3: TGTGCCAGCAGCTTAAATGCAAATGAAAAACTGTTTTTT.

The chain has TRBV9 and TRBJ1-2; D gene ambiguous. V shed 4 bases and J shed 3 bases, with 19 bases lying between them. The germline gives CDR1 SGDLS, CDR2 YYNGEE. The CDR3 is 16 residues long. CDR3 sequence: CASSLPTERVDYGYTF. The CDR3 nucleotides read TGTGCCAGCAGCCTCCCAACAGAACGCGTAGACTATGGCTACACCTTC. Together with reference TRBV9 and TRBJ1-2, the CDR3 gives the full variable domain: DSGVTQTPKHLITATGQRVTLRCSPRSGDLSVYWYQQSLDQGLQFLIQYYNGEERAKGNILERFSAQQFPDLHSELNLSSLELGDSALYFCASSLPTERVDYGYTFGSGTRLTVV.

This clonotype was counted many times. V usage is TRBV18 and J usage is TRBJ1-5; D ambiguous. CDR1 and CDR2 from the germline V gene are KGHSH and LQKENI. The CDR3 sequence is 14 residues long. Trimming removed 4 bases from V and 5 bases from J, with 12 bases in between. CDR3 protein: CASSLGGPYQPQHF. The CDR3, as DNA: TGTGCCAGCTCACTAGGAGGTCCTTATCAGCCCCAGCATTTT.

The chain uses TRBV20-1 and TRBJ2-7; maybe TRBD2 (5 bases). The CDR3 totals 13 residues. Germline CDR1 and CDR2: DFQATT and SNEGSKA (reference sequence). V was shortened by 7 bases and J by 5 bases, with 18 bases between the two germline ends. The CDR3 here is CSGDRGLGNEQYF. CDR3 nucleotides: TGCAGTGGCGACCGGGGTTTAGGGAACGAGCAGTACTTC.